Described below is a single T cell receptor (beta chain) sequence and its context. The data derive from a study of T cell changes during pregnancy in multiple sclerosis. The CDR3 runs 15 residues. The ends lost 0 bases at V and 3 bases at J; junction bases unmatched: 0. The V gene's germline CDR1 is MNHEY and CDR2 SVGAGI. Generated by immunoSEQ multiplex PCR, the TCRdb table keeps only in-frame clones and is missing some. Of 70,000 to 90,000 clones listed, around 93% were seen once; the top ten hold around 0.75%. The origin of this receptor is a female donor in good health, enrolled as a control in a pregnancy study. The specimen comprised peripheral blood, sampled in the second trimester of pregnancy. The gene calls are TRBV6-5 and TRBJ2-7, with 12 bases aligning to TRBD2. The DNA for the CDR3 is TGTGCCAGCAGTTACTCGGGACTAGCGGGCTACGAGCAGTACTTC. This sequence encodes CASSYSGLAGYEQYF.